This T cell receptor (beta chain) stems from a study of PD-1 and CTLA-4 blockade in melanoma (dated by TCRdb to about 2021). About the investigation overall: The study compared how PD-1 blockade and CTLA-4 blockade affected the melanoma-reactive CD8 T cell response in patients with melanoma.

Turning to this clone: Its antigen specificity is not known. The sample holds no much larger clone one base away, and base qualities are not on file.

To prepare the library, the immunoSEQ multiplex PCR assay was applied. Sourced from immuneACCESS, this table was stored by TCRdb with only in-frame sequences that have V and J called. A share of the clones is absent; for the studies checked, an unresolved V gene accounts for under half, and the remainder has no known explanation. This sample gives around 32,000 clones in total; roughly nine tenths of them show up just once. The ten biggest clones cover around 8.5% of the sample. Inclusive of the bounding cysteine and phenylalanine, the CDR3 is 16 residues long. Just the 48-base CDR3 DNA is kept, in frame starting at base 1. The germline V gene sets CDR1 to MGHRA and CDR2 to YSYEKL. V lost 4 bases and J lost 4 bases; the stretch between them is 16 bases long.

Rearrangement joined TRBV4-1 to TRBJ2-2, with a weak D call of TRBD1 (6 bases match). The specimen was CD8+ T cells from peripheral blood, collected before anti-PD-1 treatment. The TCR was taken from a human donor with melanoma. The CDR3 loop reads CASSPIGGGATGELFF. The DNA sequence is given as TGCGCCAGCAGCCCTATAGGGGGTGGAGCCACCGGGGAGCTGTTTTTT.